Reported below is one T cell receptor (beta chain). The data were produced by immunoSEQ multiplex PCR, yet TCRdb's version contains in-frame clones alone and is incomplete. The data contain some 100,000 clones, under 95% of them seen just once; the ten biggest clones take up about 0.81%. The source of the sample is a study of OX40 agonist ivuxolimab in advanced cancers. Whole-study context: Dose-escalation patients' cancers were hepatocellular carcinoma, melanoma, renal cell or head and neck cancer.

Germline trimming cut 1 base from V and 4 bases from J; bases unmatched to any gene: 5. The CDR3 is 15 amino acids. Germline assignment: CDR1 SGHTA and CDR2 FQGTGA. The receptor was derived from an adult with an advanced solid tumor such as melanoma, head and neck, liver or kidney cancer. Sequencing was performed on CD4+ or CD8+ T cells sorted from blood, taken in a trial of the OX40 agonist ivuxolimab. The J gene is TRBJ2-3, the V gene TRBV7-3; 7 positions match TRBD2. The DNA of the CDR3 is TGTGCCAGCAGCTTAAGGGCTAGCGGCGCAGATACGCAGTATTTT. Translated: CASSLRASGADTQYF. The full variable domain, its missing parts supplied by reference TRBV7-3 and TRBJ2-3, is GAGVSQTPSNKVTEKGKYVELRCDPISGHTALYWYRQSLGQGPEFLIYFQGTGAADDSGLPNDRFFAVRPEGSVSTLKIQRTERGDSAVYLCASSLRASGADTQYFGPGTRLTVL.